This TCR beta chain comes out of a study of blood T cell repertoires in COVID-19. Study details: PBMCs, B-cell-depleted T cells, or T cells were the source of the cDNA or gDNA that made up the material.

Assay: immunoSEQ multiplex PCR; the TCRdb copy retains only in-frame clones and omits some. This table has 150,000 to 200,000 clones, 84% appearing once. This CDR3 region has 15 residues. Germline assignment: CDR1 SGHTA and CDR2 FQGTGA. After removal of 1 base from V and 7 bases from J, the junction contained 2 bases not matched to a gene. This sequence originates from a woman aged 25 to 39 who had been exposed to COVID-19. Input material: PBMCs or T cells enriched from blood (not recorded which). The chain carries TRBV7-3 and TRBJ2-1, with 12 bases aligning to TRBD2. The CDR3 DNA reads TGTGCCAGCAGCTTAATGACTAGCGGGGGAAATGAGCAGTTCTTC. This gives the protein CASSLMTSGGNEQFF.